This is a list of T cell receptor beta chains from one sample in a study of cytomegalovirus exposure and HLA in healthy donors. Profiling relied on immunoSEQ multiplex PCR, and the TCRdb table lists in-frame clones only, not all of them. The repertoire has tens of thousands of clones, 97% of them found once; the top ten carry 8.5% to 10%. The sequenced sample was PBMCs. These receptors all stem from a man aged 25 to 45 in good health and CMV-seropositive. CDR3s include the opening cysteine and the closing phenylalanine or tryptophan. The D gene is left open where the match is weak. Not every row has a clone size; where given, it reads once, few, many or a size class.

TRBD2	TRBV7-8	.	TRBJ2-7	TGTGCCAGCAGCTTAAAGGGGACTAGCGGGAGTCGACCTAGCTCCTACGAGCAGTACTTC	CASSLKGTSGSRPSSYEQYF
.	TRBV2	.	TRBJ1-4	TGTGCCAGCAGTTTTGACAGGAATCCTAATGAAAAACTGTTTTTT	CASSFDRNPNEKLFF
.	TRBV11-2	.	TRBJ1-5	TGTGCCAGCAGCTTAGATCCAGGTAGCAATCAGCCCCAGCATTTT	CASSLDPGSNQPQHF
TRBD1	TRBV7-3	.	TRBJ2-1	TGTGCCAGCAGCTTAGGGACCGGGACAGGCTACAATGAGCAGTTCTTC	CASSLGTGTGYNEQFF
.	TRBV28	.	TRBJ2-7	TGTGCCAGCAGGGACAGTCTCCACGAGCAGTACTTC	CASRDSLHEQYF
TRBD2	TRBV6-6	.	TRBJ2-7	TGTGCCAGCCGGTCGGGGCTAGCGGGGTACGAGCAGTACTTC	CASRSGLAGYEQYF
TRBD2	TRBV7-9	.	TRBJ2-7	TGTGCCAGCACCCCTCAGGCGGGGGGAGGGCCCTACGAGCAGTACTTC	CASTPQAGGGPYEQYF
TRBD2	TRBV30	.	TRBJ2-1	TGTGCCTGGAGTACAATCAGGACTAGCGGGAGTTACAATGAGCAGTTCTTC	CAWSTIRTSGSYNEQFF
.	TRBV11-2	.	TRBJ2-4	TGTGCCAGCAGCAGCGCGGCAAACATTCAGTACTTC	CASSSAANIQYF
.	TRBV9	once	TRBJ1-3	TGTGCCAGCAGCGTAGGTATTGTGGGAAACACCATATATTTT	CASSVGIVGNTIYF
.	TRBV5-4	.	TRBJ1-3	TGTGCCAGCAGCGAGAGGTGGGTCGAAAACTCTGGAAACACCATATATTTT	CASSERWVENSGNTIYF
TRBD2	TRBV19	.	TRBJ2-1	TGTGCCAGTAAGTACCTAGCGGGAGACAATGAGCAGTTCTTC	CASKYLAGDNEQFF
.	TRBV27	few	TRBJ2-7	TGTGCCAGCAGTTTGAACGGTGTACGGTTTGACGAGCAGTACTTC	CASSLNGVRFDEQYF
.	TRBV29-1	once	TRBJ1-1	TGCAGCGTTGTAAGGGGAGGGATGAACACTGAAGCTTTCTTT	CSVVRGGMNTEAFF
.	TRBV28	once	TRBJ1-5	TGTGCCAGCGGCCGACAGAACAATCAGCCCCAGCATTTT	CASGRQNNQPQHF
TRBD2	TRBV29-1	.	TRBJ2-1	TGCAGCGGGGTTAGCGGGAGGGCGAATGAGCAGTTCTTC	CSGVSGRANEQFF
TRBD2	TRBV4-1	.	TRBJ2-7	TGCGCCAGCAGCCCTAGCGGGAGGGAGTACGAGCAGTACTTC	CASSPSGREYEQYF
TRBD1	TRBV13	.	TRBJ2-7	TGTGCCAGCAGCTTAGAGGGGCTGGGGACAGGGACCTACGAGCAGTACTTC	CASSLEGLGTGTYEQYF
.	TRBV7-8	.	TRBJ2-5	TGTGCCAGCAGCTTAGCTCAGGGATCTGAAGAGACCCAGTACTTC	CASSLAQGSEETQYF
.	TRBV11-2	.	TRBJ2-4	TGTGCCAGCAGCCCTAAGTTCATTCTAGCCAAAAACATTCAGTACTTC	CASSPKFILAKNIQYF
.	TRBV18	.	TRBJ1-3	TGTGCCAGCTCACCCCCGGGAAACACCATATATTTT	CASSPPGNTIYF
.	TRBV7-3	.	TRBJ2-7	TGTGCCAGCAGCACTTACAGTAGGCCCTACGAGCAGTACTTC	CASSTYSRPYEQYF
.	TRBV4-3	.	TRBJ2-7	TGCGCCAGCAGCCAAGACCCCAACTACGAGCAGTACTTC	CASSQDPNYEQYF
.	TRBV7-2	.	TRBJ2-2	TGTGCCAGCAGCCCCCGCGGTCCTTCGAACACCGGGGAGCTGTTTTTT	CASSPRGPSNTGELFF
TRBD2	TRBV28	once	TRBJ2-7	TGTGCCAGCAGGCCAGGAGGCGGGAGGGAAGAGCAGTACTTC	CASRPGGGREEQYF
TRBD2	TRBV30	.	TRBJ2-1	TGTGCCTGGGGGGAGGGGCCCCCCTACAATGAGCAGTTCTTC	CAWGEGPPYNEQFF
.	TRBV2	once	TRBJ1-2	TGTGCCAGCAGTGACCCAACACCTTCTAACTATGGCTACACCTTC	CASSDPTPSNYGYTF
TRBD2	TRBV6-5	.	TRBJ2-3	TGTGCCAGCAAAGCGGGAGTCGATACGCAGTATTTT	CASKAGVDTQYF
.	TRBV30	.	TRBJ2-3	TGTGCCTGGAGTGTACTAGCCCCCCGAGCGTATTTT	CAWSVLAPRAYF
.	TRBV30	.	TRBJ2-7	TGTGCCTGGAGTGTGTTCAGGTCCTACGAGCAGTACTTC	CAWSVFRSYEQYF
.	TRBV11-2	.	TRBJ2-2	TGTGCCAGCAGGTCAGGGCAAAGGGAGGACGGGGAGCTGTTTTTT	CASRSGQREDGELFF
.	TRBV30	.	TRBJ2-3	TGTGCCTGGAGTGGCGCAACAGATACGCAGTATTTT	CAWSGATDTQYF
.	TRBV7-2	.	TRBJ2-1	TGTGCCAGCAGGGAGGGTGTCTACAATGAGCAGTTCTTC	CASREGVYNEQFF
.	TRBV29-1	.	TRBJ2-1	TGCAGCGTTGAGGGGGGTTCGATCTATGAGCAGTTCTTC	CSVEGGSIYEQFF
.	TRBV7-2	.	TRBJ2-6	TGTGCCAGCAGCTTAGTGGTCGGGGTAGGGGCCAACGTCCTGACTTTC	CASSLVVGVGANVLTF
TRBD2	TRBV4-2	.	TRBJ2-7	TGTGCCAGCAGCCAAGCGATAGCGGGAAGGGAGCAGTACTTC	CASSQAIAGREQYF
.	TRBV14	.	TRBJ2-1	TGTGCCAGCAGCCAGGAAGGGGCCCGTTACAATGAGCAGTTCTTC	CASSQEGARYNEQFF
.	TRBV28	.	TRBJ2-1	TGTGCCAGCACACATTCTAAGGGGGTAGGGAATGAGCAGTTCTTC	CASTHSKGVGNEQFF
.	TRBV27	once	TRBJ1-4	TGTGCCAGCAGATTCGTCTTAGGCGGGGTTAATGAAAAACTGTTTTTT	CASRFVLGGVNEKLFF
TRBD2	TRBV6-5	.	TRBJ2-1	TGTGCCAGCAGTTACTCCTCGGGAGGGCCCTACAATGAGCAGTTCTTC	CASSYSSGGPYNEQFF
TRBD1	TRBV5-1	once	TRBJ1-3	TGCGCCAGCAGCTTGCGGACAGGGGTTGGAAACACCATATATTTT	CASSLRTGVGNTIYF
TRBD1	TRBV4-2	.	TRBJ2-7	TGTGCCAGCAGCTTTGGGACAGGGCTCTACGAGCAGTACTTC	CASSFGTGLYEQYF